Below, one T cell receptor beta chain is given with its context. The trim removed 4 bases at V and 5 bases at J, leaving 12 bases unmatched. This CDR3 region has 17 residues. CDR1 and CDR2 (germline): LNHDA, SQIVND (reference sequence). Method: immunoSEQ multiplex PCR; TCRdb's copy keeps in-frame clones and lacks some. This table holds 60,000 to 80,000 clones, around four fifths found once. The sample belongs to a study of OX40 agonist ivuxolimab in advanced cancers. Source: CD4+ or CD8+ T cells sorted from blood, taken in a trial of the OX40 agonist ivuxolimab. This sequence originates from an adult with an advanced solid tumor such as melanoma, head and neck, liver or kidney cancer. V gene TRBV19 combines with J gene TRBJ2-2; 8 bases agree with TRBD1. CDR3 nucleotide sequence: TGTGCCAGTAGTACCCTCGACAGGGGCGGTAAGACCGGGGAGCTGTTTTTT. Translated: CASSTLDRGGKTGELFF.